These T cell receptor beta chains were read from a single sample in a study of cytomegalovirus exposure and HLA in healthy donors. TCRdb keeps only in-frame clones here, not all; method: immunoSEQ multiplex PCR. The table has 150,000 to 200,000 clones, 75% to 85% seen once. Sequenced sample: PBMCs. These receptors came from a man aged 18 to 30 in good health and CMV-seronegative. CDR3s leave out the opening cysteine and the closing phenylalanine or tryptophan. A D gene is named only where the DNA matches it firmly.

>TRBD2|TRBJ2-1|16|TRBV9
ASSATQILAGGYNEQF
>NA|TRBJ1-2|14|TRBV2
ASSVGGVGRSYGYT
>NA|TRBJ1-2|12|TRBV9
ASSVGGGDYGYT
>TRBD1|TRBJ2-7|12|TRBV6-1
ASIRDRTSYEQY
>TRBD1|TRBJ2-7|13|TRBV2
ASSATGGLSYEQY
>TRBD1|TRBJ2-2|14|TRBV28
ASPLNPGQGAGELF
>TRBD2|TRBJ2-5|17|TRBV7-9
ASTKASGTSLPGVETQY
>TRBD1|TRBJ1-1|13|TRBV10-3
AISGTGGMAAEAF
>NA|TRBJ1-4|15|TRBV5-6
ASSPWGRGATNEKLF
>NA|TRBJ2-2|12|TRBV6-5
ASRKYRNTGELF
>TRBD1|TRBJ1-2|12|TRBV28
ASSISTGGRGYT
>NA|TRBJ1-2|15|TRBV5-4
ASSLGTGPDRNYGYT
>NA|TRBJ1-2|8|TRBV6-1
ASSRDSYT
>NA|TRBJ1-4|9|TRBV6-5
ASRQGEKLF
>NA|TRBJ2-3|11|TRBV4-1
ASSETDSDTQY
>TRBD1|TRBJ1-6|13|TRBV6-1
ASSEDRDREPPLH
>NA|TRBJ1-2|12|TRBV28
ASSTPGNNYGYT
>NA|TRBJ1-1|13|TRBV2
ASTLARSPPTEAF
>TRBD2|TRBJ2-3|15|TRBV27
ASNPKPGLARTDTQY
>TRBD2|TRBJ2-7|12|TRBV10-2
ASGSSGGPFEQY
>NA|TRBJ2-3|13|TRBV5-1
ASSLLASDTDTQY
>TRBD1|TRBJ1-3|10|TRBV11-2
ASSPTGNTIY
>NA|TRBJ1-5|11|TRBV6-5
ASSDGGHQPQH
>TRBD1|TRBJ1-3|13|TRBV9
ASSARDREGDTIY
>NA|TRBJ2-3|10|TRBV5-6
ASSSRGDTQY
>TRBD2|TRBJ2-3|14|TRBV11-3
ASSLGLAGGTDTQY
>TRBD2|TRBJ2-3|12|TRBV27
LTTAGGGTDTQY
>NA|TRBJ2-7|9|TRBV6-6
ASSRGGEQY
>NA|TRBJ2-5|13|TRBV11-3
ASSSSDDYQETQH
>TRBD1|TRBJ1-1|12|TRBV10-1
ASSPTGGYTEAF
>TRBD2|TRBJ2-1|10|TRBV5-4
ASSWGGNEQF
>TRBD2|TRBJ2-5|13|TRBV28
ASSSSSGVQETQY
>NA|TRBJ1-6|14|TRBV19
ASSILFGRYNSPLH
>TRBD2|TRBJ2-7|10|TRBV7-9
ASSTGGLEQY
>TRBD1|TRBJ1-3|13|TRBV6-6
ASSYGQGSGNTIY
>NA|TRBJ2-2|15|TRBV19
ASISRVGRGQLVELF
>NA|TRBJ1-5|10|TRBV2
ASSTENQPQH
>NA|TRBJ2-3|11|TRBV2
ASHQRPTDTQY
>NA|TRBJ1-2|12|TRBV28
ASSFRPEKYGYT
>NA|TRBJ2-7|12|TRBV5-6
ASSLVRSSYEQY
>TRBD1|TRBJ2-7|14|TRBV27
ASSSARGQGGSEQY
>NA|TRBJ1-1|9|TRBV28
GPREDTEAF
>NA|TRBJ1-2|14|TRBV7-9
ASSLAVQGAAHGYT
>TRBD2|TRBJ2-1|14|TRBV4-2
ASSQEVAGGRNEQF
>NA|TRBJ2-7|9|TRBV28
ASTWGVEQY
>TRBD2|TRBJ2-3|13|TRBV6-1
ASSRAGGNTDTQY
>TRBD1|TRBJ1-1|13|TRBV27
ASSRQGSLNTEAF
>TRBD2|TRBJ2-5|14|TRBV5-4
ASTSGGPDYQETQY
>TRBD2|TRBJ2-1|15|TRBV27
ASSLTSGGPSYNEQF
>TRBD1|TRBJ2-7|12|TRBV9
ASSGGQGAREQY
>TRBD1|TRBJ1-1|12|TRBV9
ASSVTGLNTEAF
>TRBD2|TRBJ2-5|16|TRBV7-2
ASSIRGRVATSQETQY
>TRBD1|TRBJ2-5|12|TRBV19
ASSRGGSRETQY
>NA|TRBJ2-3|11|TRBV6-5
ASSYSWAGTQY
>NA|TRBJ2-5|14|TRBV27
ASSPLTVPRGETQY